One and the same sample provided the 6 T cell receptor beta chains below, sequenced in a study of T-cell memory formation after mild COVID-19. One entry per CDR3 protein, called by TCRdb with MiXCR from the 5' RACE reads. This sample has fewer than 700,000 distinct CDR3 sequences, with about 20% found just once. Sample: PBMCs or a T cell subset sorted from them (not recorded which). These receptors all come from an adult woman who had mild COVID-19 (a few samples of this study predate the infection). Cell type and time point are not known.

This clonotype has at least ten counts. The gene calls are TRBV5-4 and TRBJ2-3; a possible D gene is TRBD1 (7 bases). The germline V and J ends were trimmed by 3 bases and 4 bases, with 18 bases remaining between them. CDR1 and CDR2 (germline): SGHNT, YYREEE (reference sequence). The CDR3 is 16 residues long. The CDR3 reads CASSSLGGGTPDTQYF. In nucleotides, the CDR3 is TGTGCCAGCAGCTCGCTAGGAGGGGGCACGCCAGATACGCAGTATTTT. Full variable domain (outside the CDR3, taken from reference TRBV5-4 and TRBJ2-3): ETGVTQSPTHLIKTRGQQVTLRCSSQSGHNTVSWYQQALGQGPQFIFQYYREEENGRGNFPPRFSGLQFPNYSSELNVNALELDDSALYLCASSSLGGGTPDTQYFGPGTRLTVL.

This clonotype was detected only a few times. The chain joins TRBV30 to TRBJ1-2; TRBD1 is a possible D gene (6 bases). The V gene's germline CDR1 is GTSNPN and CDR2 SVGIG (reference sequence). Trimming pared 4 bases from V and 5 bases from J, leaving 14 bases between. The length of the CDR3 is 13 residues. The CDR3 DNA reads TGTGCCTGGAACACACAGGGTCATTATGGCTACACCTTC. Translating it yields CAWNTQGHYGYTF.

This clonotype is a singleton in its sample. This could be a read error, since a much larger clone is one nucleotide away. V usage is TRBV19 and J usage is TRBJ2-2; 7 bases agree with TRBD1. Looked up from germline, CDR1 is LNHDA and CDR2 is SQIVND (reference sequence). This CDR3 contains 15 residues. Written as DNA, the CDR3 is TGTGCCAGTACCAACCAGGGGGTCGTGTCCGGGGAGATGTTTTTT. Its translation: CASTNQGVVSGEMFF.

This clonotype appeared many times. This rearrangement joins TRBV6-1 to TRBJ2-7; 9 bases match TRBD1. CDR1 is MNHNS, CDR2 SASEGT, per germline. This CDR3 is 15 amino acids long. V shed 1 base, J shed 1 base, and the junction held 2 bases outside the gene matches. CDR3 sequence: CASSEEGQGSYEQYF. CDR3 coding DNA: TGTGCCAGCAGTGAAGAGGGACAGGGTTCCTACGAGCAGTACTTC.

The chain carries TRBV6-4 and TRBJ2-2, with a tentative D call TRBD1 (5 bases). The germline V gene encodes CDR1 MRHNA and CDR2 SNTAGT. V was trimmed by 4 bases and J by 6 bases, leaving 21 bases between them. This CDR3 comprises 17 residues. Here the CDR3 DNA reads TGTGCCAGCAGTGGGGGCCCCTTAGGAAGCGAGTCCGGGGAGCTGTTTTTT. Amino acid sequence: CASSGGPLGSESGELFF.

CDR3 nucleotide sequence: TGTGCCAGCAGTCCCGGGACAGGGTGGTCCGAGCAGTACTTC. It encodes CASSPGTGWSEQYF. The gene calls are TRBV6-5 and TRBJ2-7; 9 bases agree with TRBD1. This CDR3 is built from 14 residues. V gave up 5 bases and J gave up 6 bases; unmatched junction bases: 8. Germline V lookup: CDR1 MNHEY, CDR2 SVGAGI.